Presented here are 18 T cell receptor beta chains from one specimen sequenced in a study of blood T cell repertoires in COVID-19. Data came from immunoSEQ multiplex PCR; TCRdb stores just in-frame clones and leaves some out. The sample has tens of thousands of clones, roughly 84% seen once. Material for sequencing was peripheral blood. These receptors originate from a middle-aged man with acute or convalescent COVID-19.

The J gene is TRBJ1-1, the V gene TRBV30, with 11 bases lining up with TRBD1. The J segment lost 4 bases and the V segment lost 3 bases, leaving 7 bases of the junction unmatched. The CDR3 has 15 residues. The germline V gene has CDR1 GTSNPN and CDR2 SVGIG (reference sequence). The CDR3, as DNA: TGTGCCTGGAGGACGGTGGGACAGGGGGGCACTGAAGCTTTCTTT. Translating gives CAWRTVGQGGTEAFF.

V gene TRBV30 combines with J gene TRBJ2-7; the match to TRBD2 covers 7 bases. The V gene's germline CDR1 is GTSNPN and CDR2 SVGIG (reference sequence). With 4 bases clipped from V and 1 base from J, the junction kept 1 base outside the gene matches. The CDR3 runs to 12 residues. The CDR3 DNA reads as TGTGCCTGGACTAGCGGTTCCTACGAGCAGTACTTC. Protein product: CAWTSGSYEQYF.

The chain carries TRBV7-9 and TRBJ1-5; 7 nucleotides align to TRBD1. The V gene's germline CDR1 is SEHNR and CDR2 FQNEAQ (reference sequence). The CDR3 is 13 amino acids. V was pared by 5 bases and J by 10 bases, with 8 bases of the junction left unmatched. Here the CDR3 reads CASSHEDRRPQHF. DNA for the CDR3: TGTGCCAGCAGCCACGAGGACAGGCGACCCCAGCATTTT.

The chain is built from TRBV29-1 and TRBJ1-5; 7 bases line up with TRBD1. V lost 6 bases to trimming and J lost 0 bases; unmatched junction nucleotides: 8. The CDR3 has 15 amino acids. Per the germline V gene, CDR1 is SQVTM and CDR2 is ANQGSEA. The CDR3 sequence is CSVSGTDDSNQPQHF. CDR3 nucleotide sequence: TGCAGCGTCTCCGGGACAGACGATAGCAATCAGCCCCAGCATTTT.

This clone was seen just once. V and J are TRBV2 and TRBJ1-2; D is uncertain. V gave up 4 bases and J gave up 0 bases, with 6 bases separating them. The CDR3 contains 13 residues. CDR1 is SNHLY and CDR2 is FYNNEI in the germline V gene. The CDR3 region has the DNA TGTGCCAGCAGTGTGGGCACTAACTATGGCTACACCTTC. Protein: CASSVGTNYGYTF.

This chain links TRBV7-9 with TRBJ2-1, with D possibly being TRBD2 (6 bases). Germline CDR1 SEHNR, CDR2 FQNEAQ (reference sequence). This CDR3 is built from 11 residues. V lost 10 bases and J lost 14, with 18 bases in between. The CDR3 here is CATKEPGVEFF. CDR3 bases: TGTGCCACCAAAGAACCGGGAGTAGAGTTCTTC.

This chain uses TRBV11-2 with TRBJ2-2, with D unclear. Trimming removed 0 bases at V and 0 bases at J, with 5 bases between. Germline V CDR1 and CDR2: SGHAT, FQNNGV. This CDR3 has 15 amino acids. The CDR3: CASSLERSNTGELFF. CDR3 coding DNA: TGTGCCAGCAGCTTAGAACGGTCGAACACCGGGGAGCTGTTTTTT.

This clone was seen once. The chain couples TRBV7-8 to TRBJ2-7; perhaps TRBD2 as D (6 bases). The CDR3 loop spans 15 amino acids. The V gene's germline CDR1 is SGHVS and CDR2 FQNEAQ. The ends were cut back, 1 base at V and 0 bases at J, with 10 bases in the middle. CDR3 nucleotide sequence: TGTGCCAGCAGCTTAGTAGGAGGGACCTCCTACGAGCAGTACTTC. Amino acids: CASSLVGGTSYEQYF.

CDR3 amino acids: CASSAGQGANEKLFF. CDR3 DNA: TGTGCCAGTAGTGCCGGACAGGGGGCTAATGAAAAACTGTTTTTT. The rearrangement links TRBV19 to TRBJ1-4, with TRBD1 matching over 10 bases. V was clipped by 5 bases and J by 3 bases; unmatched bases: 3. The V gene's germline CDR1 is LNHDA and CDR2 SQIVND (reference sequence). CDR3 length: 15 amino acids.

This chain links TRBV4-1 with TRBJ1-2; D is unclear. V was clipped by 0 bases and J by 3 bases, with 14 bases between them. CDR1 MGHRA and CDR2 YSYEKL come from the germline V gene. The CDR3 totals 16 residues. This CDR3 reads CASSQDIREYHYGYTF. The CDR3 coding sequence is TGCGCCAGCAGCCAAGATATTCGAGAATACCACTATGGCTACACCTTC.

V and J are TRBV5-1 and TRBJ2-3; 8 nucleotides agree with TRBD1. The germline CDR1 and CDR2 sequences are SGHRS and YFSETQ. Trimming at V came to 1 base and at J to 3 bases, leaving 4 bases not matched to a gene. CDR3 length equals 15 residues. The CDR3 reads CASSLTDRETDTQYF. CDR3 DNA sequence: TGCGCCAGCAGCTTGACGGACAGGGAAACAGATACGCAGTATTTT.

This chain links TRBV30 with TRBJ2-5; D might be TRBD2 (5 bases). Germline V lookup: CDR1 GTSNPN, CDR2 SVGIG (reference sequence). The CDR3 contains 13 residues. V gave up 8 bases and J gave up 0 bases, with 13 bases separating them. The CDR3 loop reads CARSGSDQETQYF. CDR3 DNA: TGTGCCCGGTCGGGGTCAGACCAAGAGACCCAGTACTTC.

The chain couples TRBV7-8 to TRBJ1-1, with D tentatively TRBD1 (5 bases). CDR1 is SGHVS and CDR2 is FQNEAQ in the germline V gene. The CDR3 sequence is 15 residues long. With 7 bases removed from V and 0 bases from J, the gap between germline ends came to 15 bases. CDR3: CASTPSPGLNTEAFF. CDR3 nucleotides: TGTGCCAGCACCCCAAGCCCAGGGCTGAACACTGAAGCTTTCTTT.

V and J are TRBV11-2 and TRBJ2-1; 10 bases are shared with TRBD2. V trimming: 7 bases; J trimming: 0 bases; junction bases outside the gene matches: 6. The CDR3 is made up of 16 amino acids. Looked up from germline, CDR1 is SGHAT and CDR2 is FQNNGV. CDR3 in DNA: TGTGCCAGCACCCGACGACTAGCGGGCTCCTACAATGAGCAGTTCTTC. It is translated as CASTRRLAGSYNEQFF.

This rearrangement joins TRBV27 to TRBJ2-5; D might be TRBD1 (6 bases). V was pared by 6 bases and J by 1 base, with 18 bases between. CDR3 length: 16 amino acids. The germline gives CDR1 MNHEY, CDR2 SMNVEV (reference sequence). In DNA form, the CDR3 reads TGTGCCAGCAGCTGGGGGCAGCCGCGTTTCCAAGAGACCCAGTACTTC. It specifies CASSWGQPRFQETQYF.

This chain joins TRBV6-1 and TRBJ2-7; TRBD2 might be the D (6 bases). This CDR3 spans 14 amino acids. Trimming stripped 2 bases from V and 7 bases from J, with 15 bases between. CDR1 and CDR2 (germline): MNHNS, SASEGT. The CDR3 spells CASSERRVLDEQYF. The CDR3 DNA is TGTGCCAGCAGTGAAAGGAGGGTCCTAGATGAGCAGTACTTC.

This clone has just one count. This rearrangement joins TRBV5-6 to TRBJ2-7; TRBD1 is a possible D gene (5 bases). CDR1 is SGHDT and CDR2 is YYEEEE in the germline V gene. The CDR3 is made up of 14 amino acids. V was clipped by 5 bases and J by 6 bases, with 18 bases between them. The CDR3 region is CASSRTTGRGEQYF. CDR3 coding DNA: TGTGCCAGCAGTCGGACCACCGGAAGGGGCGAGCAGTACTTC.

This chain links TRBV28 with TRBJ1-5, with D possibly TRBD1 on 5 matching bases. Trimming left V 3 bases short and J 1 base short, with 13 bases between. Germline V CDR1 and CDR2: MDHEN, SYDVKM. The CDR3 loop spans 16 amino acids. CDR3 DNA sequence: TGTGCCAGCAGTTTGGGGGATGGGGGGAGCAATCAGCCCCAGCATTTT. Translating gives CASSLGDGGSNQPQHF.